A single sample gave rise to the 5 T cell receptor beta chains below, sequenced in a study of radiotherapy plus CTLA-4 blockade in lung cancer. The assay was immunoSEQ multiplex PCR, and TCRdb's table has in-frame clones only and misses some. Among roughly 100,000 clones listed, more than 75% were seen once. This specimen was peripheral blood, taken from a patient treated with radiotherapy plus ipilimumab. The source of these receptors is a human donor with non-small cell lung cancer that progressed on radiotherapy plus ipilimumab. Some clones in this sample may be carry-over from other donors' samples.

The chain recombines TRBV28 with TRBJ1-2; weak D call: TRBD1 (6 bases). Deletions cut 6 bases from V and 2 bases from J, with 16 bases between. Per the germline V gene, CDR1 is MDHEN and CDR2 is SYDVKM. The CDR3 length is 15 residues. DNA for the CDR3: TGTGCCAGCAGCCCGCACAGGGTTAGAAACTATGGCTACACCTTC. Translating gives CASSPHRVRNYGYTF.

This chain uses TRBV11-3 with TRBJ2-3; D not resolved. Trimming removed 4 bases from V and 1 base from J, with 6 bases in between. The CDR3 is 13 residues long. The germline V gene encodes CDR1 SGHNT and CDR2 YENEEA. CDR3: CASSSRGTDTQYF. CDR3 nucleotides: TGTGCCAGCAGCTCCCGGGGCACAGATACGCAGTATTTT.

The chain couples TRBV11-1 to TRBJ1-2; D is unclear. V was pared by 9 bases and J by 0 bases, with 8 bases between. This CDR3 has 12 residues. CDR1 is SGHAT, CDR2 FQDESV, per germline (reference sequence). The CDR3 loop reads CASARTNYGYTF. CDR3 in DNA: TGTGCCAGTGCACGAACTAACTATGGCTACACCTTC.

This clone showed up just once. The chain employs TRBV4-2 and TRBJ2-3; D is uncertain. Germline V gene sequence: CDR1 LGHNA, CDR2 YNFKEQ. This CDR3 comprises 16 residues. The germline V and J ends were trimmed by 0 bases and 1 base, with 11 bases remaining between them. CDR3 amino acids: CASSQEGAFGTDTQYF. In nucleotides, the CDR3 is TGTGCCAGCAGCCAAGAAGGAGCATTCGGCACAGATACGCAGTATTTT.

The chain links TRBV29-1 to TRBJ1-2; D is perhaps TRBD1 (5 bases). Per the germline V gene, CDR1 is SQVTM and CDR2 is ANQGSEA. V was trimmed by 6 bases and J by 6 bases, leaving 17 bases between them. The CDR3 is made up of 13 amino acids. In DNA, the CDR3 is TGCAGCGTGACCCGTGGGGGGAGCCATGGCTACACCTTC. It encodes CSVTRGGSHGYTF.